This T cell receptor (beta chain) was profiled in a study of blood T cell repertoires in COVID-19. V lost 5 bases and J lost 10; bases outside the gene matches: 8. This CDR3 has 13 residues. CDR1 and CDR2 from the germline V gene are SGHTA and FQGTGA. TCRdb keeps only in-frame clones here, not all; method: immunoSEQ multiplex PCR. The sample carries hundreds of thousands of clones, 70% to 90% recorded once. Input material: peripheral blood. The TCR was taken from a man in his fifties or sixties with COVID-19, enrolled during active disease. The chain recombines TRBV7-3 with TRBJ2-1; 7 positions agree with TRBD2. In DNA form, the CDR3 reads TGTGCCAGCAGCCAGGCCCGGGGGGTAGAGCAGTTCTTC. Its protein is CASSQARGVEQFF.